The rows below give T cell receptor beta chains drawn from one sample of a study of shared clonotypes between healthy human individuals. Produced via immunoSEQ multiplex PCR; TCRdb's table is partial and in-frame only. The table shows around 450,000 clones, with roughly 77% occurring only once. Sequenced sample: PBMCs. Receptors were obtained from a woman aged 40-49 years in good health. Some clones in this sample may be carry-over from other donors' samples. CDR3s include the opening cysteine and the closing phenylalanine or tryptophan. The D gene is left open where the match is weak. For some rows the clone size is stated as once, few or many, or as a class when expanded; others skip it.

>TRBD2|many|TRBV5-4|TRBJ2-2
CASSNLAGGGTGELFF
TGTGCCAGCAGCAACTTAGCGGGAGGTGGCACCGGGGAGCTGTTTTTT
>.|.|TRBV27|TRBJ2-7
CASSLGRGSYEQYF
TGTGCCAGCAGTCTCGGCCGTGGGTCCTACGAGCAGTACTTC
>TRBD2|.|TRBV11-2|TRBJ2-1
CASSWPGLAGDDNEQFF
TGTGCCAGCAGTTGGCCGGGACTAGCGGGAGACGACAATGAGCAGTTCTTC
>.|.|TRBV18|TRBJ2-1
CASSPPYNAEQFF
TGTGCCAGCTCACCACCTTACAACGCTGAGCAGTTCTTC
>.|.|TRBV10-2|TRBJ2-2
CASRQGGTGELFF
TGCGCCAGCAGGCAAGGCGGCACCGGGGAGCTGTTTTTT
>TRBD2|.|TRBV10-1|TRBJ2-1
CASPRLAPYNEQFF
TGCGCCAGCCCTAGACTAGCCCCCTACAATGAGCAGTTCTTC
>.|once|TRBV14|TRBJ2-2
CASSQDWGRSITGELFF
TGTGCCAGCAGCCAAGATTGGGGGCGGTCAATCACCGGGGAGCTGTTTTTT
>TRBD1|.|TRBV11-2|TRBJ1-2
CASSITRTGVPGYGYTF
TGTGCCAGCAGCATAACCCGGACAGGCGTCCCTGGGTATGGCTACACCTTC
>.|.|TRBV28|TRBJ1-5
CASSLFWVSVGYQPQHF
TGTGCCAGCAGTTTATTTTGGGTATCGGTGGGGTATCAGCCCCAGCATTTT
>TRBD1|.|TRBV6-5|TRBJ2-1
CASSSGQVAIIEQFF
TGTGCCAGCAGTTCGGGACAGGTTGCCATCATCGAGCAGTTCTTC
>.|.|TRBV18|TRBJ2-1
CASSAGQNNEQFF
TGTGCCAGCTCAGCGGGACAAAACAATGAGCAGTTCTTC
>.|few|TRBV28|TRBJ1-4
CACNRGATNEKLFF
TGTGCCTGTAACAGAGGAGCAACTAATGAAAAACTGTTTTTT
>TRBD1|.|TRBV9|TRBJ1-2
CASSVNDRGHLNYGYTF
TGTGCCAGCAGCGTGAACGACAGGGGGCACCTCAACTATGGCTACACCTTC
>TRBD1|.|TRBV29-1|TRBJ2-3
CSVEALGTGGTDTQYF
TGCAGCGTTGAAGCGTTGGGGACAGGGGGCACAGATACGCAGTATTTT
>TRBD2|.|TRBV5-1|TRBJ2-1
CASSPGGLYNEQFF
TGCGCCAGCAGCCCGGGGGGACTATACAATGAGCAGTTCTTC
>TRBD1|few|TRBV30|TRBJ2-7
CAWAGTGDYEQYF
TGTGCCTGGGCCGGGACAGGGGACTACGAGCAGTACTTC
>.|.|TRBV5-1|TRBJ1-1
CASSLEQGYTEAFF
TGCGCCAGCAGCTTGGAACAAGGGTACACTGAAGCTTTCTTT
>TRBD1|.|TRBV28|TRBJ1-4
CASSLLQGPTNEKLFF
TGTGCCAGCAGTTTATTACAGGGGCCAACTAATGAAAAACTGTTTTTT
>.|.|TRBV19|TRBJ2-7
CASSIGRQGVSYEQYF
TGTGCCAGTAGTATAGGACGCCAGGGCGTCTCCTACGAGCAGTACTTC
>.|.|TRBV5-1|TRBJ2-5
CASSAGSGQETQYF
TGCGCCAGCAGCGCTGGTAGCGGCCAAGAGACCCAGTACTTC
>.|.|TRBV2|TRBJ2-3
CASRDFRGSRTDTQYF
TGTGCCAGCAGGGACTTCAGAGGCAGCCGCACAGATACGCAGTATTTT
>TRBD2|.|TRBV27|TRBJ2-1
CASSSIPSGSSYNEQFF
TGTGCCAGCAGTTCAATCCCTAGCGGGAGCTCCTACAATGAGCAGTTCTTC
>.|.|TRBV7-5|TRBJ2-6
CARNSRQSRANVLTF
TGTGCCAGAAATAGTAGACAAAGTCGGGCCAACGTCCTGACTTTC
>TRBD2|.|TRBV7-9|TRBJ2-3
CASSLRLAGDTDTQYF
TGTGCCAGCAGCTTGCGACTAGCGGGAGACACAGATACGCAGTATTTT
>TRBD2|.|TRBV5-6|TRBJ2-7
CASSLSAGGGDEQYF
TGTGCCAGCAGTCTCTCGGCGGGGGGAGGAGACGAGCAGTACTTC
>.|.|TRBV9|TRBJ1-2
CASSLTNQPYGYTF
TGTGCCAGCAGCTTAACGAATCAACCCTATGGCTACACCTTC
>.|.|TRBV6-1|TRBJ2-1
CASSENGLYNEQFF
TGTGCCAGCAGTGAAAATGGACTCTACAATGAGCAGTTCTTC
>.|.|TRBV2|TRBJ2-1
CASSTVPEVQFF
TGTGCCAGCAGTACGGTCCCCGAAGTCCAGTTCTTC
>.|.|TRBV6-5|TRBJ2-4
CASSSQKNIQYF
TGTGCCAGCAGTTCACAGAAAAACATTCAGTACTTC
>TRBD2|.|TRBV4-2|TRBJ2-7
CASSQESGRAYEQYF
TGTGCCAGCAGCCAAGAAAGCGGGAGGGCCTACGAGCAGTACTTC
>.|.|TRBV9|TRBJ2-5
CASSPTQETQYF
TGTGCCAGCAGCCCTACCCAAGAGACCCAGTACTTC
>.|once|TRBV28|TRBJ1-4
CASMEVNTPTNEKLFF
TGTGCCAGCATGGAAGTGAATACCCCAACTAATGAAAAACTGTTTTTT
>.|.|TRBV7-6|TRBJ1-5
CASSPGGIQPQHF
TGTGCCAGCAGCCCGGGGGGAATTCAGCCCCAGCATTTT
>TRBD2|.|TRBV5-1|TRBJ2-7
CASSLVLSGSGSYEQYF
TGCGCCAGCAGCTTGGTCTTAAGCGGGAGTGGGTCCTACGAGCAGTACTTC
>TRBD1|.|TRBV19|TRBJ1-3
CASSRGQGGGNTIYF
TGTGCCAGTAGTAGAGGACAGGGCGGAGGAAACACCATATATTTT
>TRBD1|few|TRBV10-2|TRBJ2-1
CASSGTTGVSGEQFF
TGCGCCAGCAGTGGCACGACAGGGGTTAGTGGTGAGCAGTTCTTC
>.|.|TRBV2|TRBJ1-5
CASSEQIGVGQPQHF
TGTGCCAGCAGTGAACAGATAGGGGTTGGTCAGCCCCAGCATTTT
>.|.|TRBV5-1|TRBJ1-1
CASSPRGERENTEAFF
TGCGCCAGCAGCCCCCGGGGGGAGCGGGAGAACACTGAAGCTTTCTTT
>.|once|TRBV6-4|TRBJ2-7
CASSVAENYEQYF
TGTGCCAGCAGTGTTGCAGAAAACTACGAGCAGTACTTC
>.|.|TRBV5-5|TRBJ1-2
CASSASTGNYGYTF
TGTGCCAGCAGCGCTAGTACAGGGAACTATGGCTACACCTTC
>TRBD2|.|TRBV10-3|TRBJ2-3
CAITALGTSSDTQYF
TGTGCCATCACCGCTTTGGGGACTAGCTCGGATACGCAGTATTTT
>.|once|TRBV5-8|TRBJ2-4
CASSLGVVRNIQYF
TGTGCCAGCAGCTTGGGAGTAGTCCGGAACATTCAGTACTTC
>TRBD1|few|TRBV10-2|TRBJ2-7
CASSESDRGRPEQYF
TGCGCCAGCAGTGAGTCCGACAGGGGGCGCCCCGAGCAGTACTTC
>.|.|TRBV10-3|TRBJ2-7
CATTAGQYEQYF
TGTGCCACTACAGCTGGACAGTACGAGCAGTACTTC
>TRBD2|.|TRBV29-1|TRBJ2-1
CSVDGTRDNEQFF
TGCAGCGTTGATGGGACTAGGGACAATGAGCAGTTCTTC
>.|.|TRBV20-1|TRBJ1-2
CRTPGYTF
TGCAGGACGCCTGGCTACACCTTC